These T cell receptor beta chains were read from a single sample in a study of shared T cell receptors in the human thymus. This table comes from immunoSEQ multiplex PCR, and its TCRdb copy is limited to in-frame clones, with some not included. This table holds approximately 580,000 clones, 78% found once. The sample was also reused in another study, on human thymus T cells.

The sequencing sample was made of thymocytes. The receptors shown here come from a boy in the first two years of life with a congenital heart defect. The CDR3 runs from the conserved cysteine through the conserved F or W. The D gene is left open where the match is weak. The size field is filled for only some rows; it gives once, few, many or a size class.

clone size: once
J gene: TRBJ2-1
V gene: TRBV30
D gene: -
CDR3 length: 14
CDR3 protein: CASRRGSSYNEQFF
CDR3 DNA: TGTGCCTCCCGGCGGGGAAGCTCCTACAATGAGCAGTTCTTC

clone size: -
J gene: TRBJ1-1
V gene: TRBV27
D gene: TRBD1
CDR3 length: 12
CDR3 protein: CASSGRGMEAFF
CDR3 DNA: TGTGCCAGCAGTGGCAGGGGGATGGAAGCTTTCTTT

clone size: -
J gene: TRBJ2-1
V gene: TRBV7-8
D gene: -
CDR3 length: 17
CDR3 protein: CASSLDSLGSTNDEQFF
CDR3 DNA: TGTGCCAGCAGCTTAGACTCACTAGGATCTACAAATGATGAGCAGTTCTTC

clone size: -
J gene: TRBJ2-6
V gene: TRBV12-5
D gene: TRBD2
CDR3 length: 19
CDR3 protein: CASGFVTSGRGKGANVLTF
CDR3 DNA: TGTGCTAGTGGTTTCGTTACTAGCGGGAGGGGGAAGGGGGCCAACGTCCTGACTTTC

clone size: -
J gene: TRBJ1-5
V gene: TRBV19
D gene: TRBD1
CDR3 length: 14
CDR3 protein: CASSGQGVDQPQHF
CDR3 DNA: TGTGCCAGTAGTGGACAGGGTGTGGATCAGCCCCAGCATTTT

clone size: -
J gene: TRBJ1-1
V gene: TRBV18
D gene: TRBD1
CDR3 length: 17
CDR3 protein: CASSPPRSGTGPTEAFF
CDR3 DNA: TGTGCCAGCTCACCACCGAGGAGCGGGACAGGGCCCACTGAAGCTTTCTTT

clone size: -
J gene: TRBJ1-2
V gene: TRBV6-5
D gene: -
CDR3 length: 11
CDR3 protein: CATFRRYGYTF
CDR3 DNA: TGTGCCACCTTTCGGAGGTATGGCTACACCTTC

clone size: few
J gene: TRBJ2-7
V gene: TRBV30
D gene: TRBD1
CDR3 length: 14
CDR3 protein: CAWATGGPSYEQYF
CDR3 DNA: TGTGCCTGGGCCACAGGGGGGCCCTCCTACGAGCAGTACTTC

clone size: few
J gene: TRBJ2-1
V gene: TRBV14
D gene: -
CDR3 length: 16
CDR3 protein: CASSPLGGTSYNEQFF
CDR3 DNA: TGTGCCAGCAGCCCTCTTGGCGGGACCTCCTACAATGAGCAGTTCTTC

clone size: -
J gene: TRBJ2-7
V gene: TRBV5-6
D gene: -
CDR3 length: 15
CDR3 protein: CASSLVGAELYEQYF
CDR3 DNA: TGTGCCAGCAGCTTGGTAGGAGCGGAACTCTACGAGCAGTACTTC